The TCR beta chain under discussion was sequenced for a study of T cells in Graves' hyperthyroidism and ophthalmopathy. For the study at large: Sampling of peripheral blood happened at initial diagnosis, prior to any treatment. Findings and caveats of the study: The model forecast ophthalmopathy, anticipating it by a median approximately 6.1 months before onset.

Orbital computed tomography and thyroid ultrasound, together with serum TRAb and thyroxine and clinical symptoms, were used for diagnoses. Extraction of PBMCs used roughly 9.3 ml of fresh peripheral blood. The V gene end was trimmed by 5 bases and the J gene end by 0 bases; junction bases not matched to a gene: 7. CDR3 length: 17 residues. The germline V gene encodes CDR1 MNHNS and CDR2 SASEGT. About this clonotype itself: Its cognate antigen is unknown.

From RNA transcripts, TCR beta CDR3 regions were amplified. The HTBI primer set served for first-round RT-PCR of the TCR CDR3. TCRdb fed the multiplex PCR reads into MiXCR, producing one record per CDR3 protein. The sample has approximately 610,000 distinct CDR3 sequences; roughly 14% are singletons. Sequencing was performed on blood. This chain uses TRBV6-1 with TRBJ2-3; 11 bases map to TRBD2. The clonotype comes from a woman in her 40s with Graves' ophthalmopathy. The CDR3 spells CASSPSGLADSTDTQYF. Here the CDR3 DNA reads TGTGCCAGCAGTCCTTCGGGACTAGCGGATAGCACAGATACGCAGTATTTT.